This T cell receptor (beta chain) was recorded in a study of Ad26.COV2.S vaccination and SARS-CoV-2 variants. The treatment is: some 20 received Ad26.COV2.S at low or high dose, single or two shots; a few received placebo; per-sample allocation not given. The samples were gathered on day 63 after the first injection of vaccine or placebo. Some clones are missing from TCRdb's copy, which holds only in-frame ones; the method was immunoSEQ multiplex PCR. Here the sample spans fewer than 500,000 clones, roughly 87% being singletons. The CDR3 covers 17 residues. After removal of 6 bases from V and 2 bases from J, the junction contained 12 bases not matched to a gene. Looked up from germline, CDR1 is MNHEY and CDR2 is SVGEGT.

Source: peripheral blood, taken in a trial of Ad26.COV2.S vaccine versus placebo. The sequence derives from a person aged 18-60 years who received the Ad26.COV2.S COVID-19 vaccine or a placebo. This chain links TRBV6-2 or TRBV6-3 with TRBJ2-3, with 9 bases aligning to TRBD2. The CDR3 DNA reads TGTGCCAGCAGCAACGGAGAGGGACTAGCCCCCACAGATACGCAGTATTTT. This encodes CASSNGEGLAPTDTQYF.